This TCR beta chain was obtained from a study of persistence of HIV-infected CD4 T cells. Study-level findings and limits: Proviral oligoclonality tracked with TCR oligoclonality within the same sorted cells.

This clone was recorded only once. Its specificity is not known. Anti-CD3/anti-CD28 beads served as a nonspecific positive control stimulus. Sorting of responding CD4+ T cells relied on upregulated CD40 ligand together with CD69. Plasma HIV-1 RNA stayed below 50 copies/mL for at least 4 years. Before stimulation, PBMCs underwent CD8+ T cell depletion. This was the immunoSEQ version 4 assay in survey mode. TCRdb keeps only in-frame clones here, not all; method: immunoSEQ multiplex PCR. Of around 47,000 clones detected, about nine tenths appear once; the ten largest clones hold approximately 1.8%. From germline, CDR1 is MDHEN and CDR2 SYDVKM. This CDR3 has 14 amino acids. Trimming cost V 4 bases and J 3 bases, with 13 bases left between them.

Sequencing used CD4+ T cells sorted from PBMCs after approximately 18-hour stimulation, obtained from a patient who received antiretroviral therapy. The TCR was taken from an adult man with HIV who was CMV-seropositive. This sequence joins TRBV28 and TRBJ2-7; D uncertain. CDR3 sequence (DNA): TGTGCCAGCAGTTCGCCCGGGTCAAGCTACGAGCAGTACTTC. This encodes CASSSPGSSYEQYF.